This T cell receptor (beta chain) was sequenced in a study of response to subunit inactivated influenza vaccine. This CDR3 region has 19 residues. Germline assignment: CDR1 LGHNA and CDR2 YNFKEQ. Trimming removed 2 bases from V and 1 base from J; junction bases left unmatched: 14. TCRdb called the RT-PCR reads again in MiXCR, with one record for every CDR3 protein. The table has some 480,000 distinct CDR3 sequences, approximately 10% seen once. Regarding the study as a whole: It was suggested by the authors that few new T cells are recruited by each seasonal influenza vaccination.

A few counts support this clonotype. Its antigen is as yet unknown. This chain links TRBV4-2 with TRBJ2-5; 9 positions agree with TRBD1. The input for sequencing was PBMCs from blood, taken roughly 48 days after vaccination. This receptor was taken from a man aged 50-59 years who received an inactivated influenza vaccine. CDR3 bases: TGTGCCAGCAGCCAACCCCGGGACAGGGAGGTTTGGGGCCAAGAGACCCAGTACTTC. This codes for CASSQPRDREVWGQETQYF.